The sequence of this T cell receptor beta chain was determined in a study of CD8 T cells in Susac syndrome. After extraction with the RNeasy kit, roughly 0.45 to 1 ug of the RNA was reverse transcribed using random hexamers. The immunoSEQ assay covered 54 Vbeta and 13 Jbeta segments for CDR3. TCRdb reanalysed the immunoSEQ multiplex PCR reads using MiXCR and keeps one entry per CDR3 protein. The sample holds hundreds of thousands of distinct CDR3 sequences, about 94% seen once. In blood CD8+ and CD4+ T cells, TCR beta underwent sequencing. Each multiple sclerosis control was a treatment-naive patient with relapsing-remitting disease that was either stable or active. Negative isolation was used for CD8+ and CD4+ T cells and FACS enrichment for TEMRA cells. In germline, CDR1 is SGHNT, CDR2 YYREEE (reference sequence). V was clipped by 4 bases and J by 6 bases; unmatched bases: 9. The CDR3 extends over 14 amino acids.

This rearrangement joins TRBV5-4 to TRBJ2-7; 8 bases fit TRBD1. Sequencing used CD4+ T cells from PBMCs. This clonotype was obtained from a human donor with multiple sclerosis. The CDR3, as DNA: TGTGCCAGCAGCCTGACAGGGGACCGGGGCGAGCAGTACTTC. It encodes CASSLTGDRGEQYF.